This TCR beta chain was documented in a study of regulatory T cells in long-lasting Graves disease. Study-level findings and limits: Exclusively peripheral blood, rather than thyroid tissue, was studied.

This clonotype was seen many times. Its antigen is as yet unknown. Time point indicated: newly diagnosed GD, antithyroid drugs for less than 3 months. RNA from PBMCs was the source of the TCR library. In building TCR beta libraries, iRepertoire HTBI primers were used together with Arm-PCR of CDR3 regions. Original analysis: Overall, samples carried around 68 TRBV and 13 to 15 TRBJ segments. TCRdb reprocessed the multiplex PCR reads with MiXCR, giving one entry per CDR3 protein. The V and J calls come from TCRdb's annotation, not from the publication. The sample consists of some 500,000 distinct CDR3 sequences, 13% of them appearing once. The same data also went into a second study, on T cells in Graves' hyperthyroidism and ophthalmopathy. In that study: Prediction of ophthalmopathy progression came a median about 6 months pre-onset.

The source was peripheral blood mononuclear cells (PBMCs), collected at new diagnosis, from a patient treated with antithyroid drugs. The clonotype comes from a man aged 25-45 years with Graves disease.

This chain's CDR3 is CASSIWGLGAEAFF. In DNA form, the CDR3 reads TGTGCCAGTAGTATATGGGGTCTTGGCGCTGAAGCTTTCTTT. The J gene is TRBJ1-1, the V gene TRBV19; D is unclear. V shed 2 bases and J shed 6 bases, with 13 bases lying between them. The CDR3 is made up of 14 amino acids. The germline V gene has CDR1 LNHDA and CDR2 SQIVND (reference sequence). Using reference TRBV19 and TRBJ1-1 for the parts outside the CDR3, the full variable domain is DGGITQSPKYLFRKEGQNVTLSCEQNLNHDAMYWYRQDPGQGLRLIYYSQIVNDFQKGDIAEGYSVSREKKESFPLTVTSAQKNPTAFYLCASSIWGLGAEAFFGQGTRLTVV.